These 22 T cell receptor beta chains were sequenced from one sample in a study of beta chain features in type 1 diabetes. Expressed TCRB transcripts got sequenced, as all isolated RNA was reverse transcribed. Measured with immunoSEQ multiplex PCR; TCRdb has only the in-frame clones, and not every one. The repertoire has fewer than 500,000 clones, approximately 15% of them found once; the top ten carry 0.035% to 0.04%. Sequencing was done on a sample of naive CD4+ T cells from blood. The source of these receptors is a man aged 25 to 40 in good health.

In its sample, this clone was seen a few times. Within the sample, other DNA sequences also encode this same CDR3. The chain employs TRBV9 and TRBJ2-5; D remains ambiguous. This CDR3 spans 13 amino acids. Germline V gives CDR1 SGDLS, CDR2 YYNGEE. V gave up 3 bases and J gave up 2 bases, with 8 bases separating them. The CDR3 sequence: CASSGGPQETQYF. For the CDR3, the DNA is TGTGCCAGCAGCGGCGGACCGCAAGAGACCCAGTACTTC.

V usage is TRBV5-1 and J usage is TRBJ2-3; a weak D match, TRBD1 (6 bases). Germline lookup yields CDR1 SGHRS and CDR2 YFSETQ. The V and J ends lost 2 bases and 2 bases respectively, with 9 bases between them. The CDR3 is 14 residues long. The CDR3 DNA reads TGCGCCAGCAGCTTACAGGGTCCCACAGATACGCAGTATTTT. Amino acid sequence: CASSLQGPTDTQYF.

The rearrangement links TRBV14 to TRBJ2-3; tentatively, D is TRBD2 (5 bases). This CDR3 has 15 residues. From germline, CDR1 is SGHDN and CDR2 FVKESK. V gave up 3 bases and J gave up 4 bases, with 14 bases separating them. The CDR3 coding sequence is TGTGCCAGCAGCCATCCGACGGGGAATTCAGATACGCAGTATTTT. Translation: CASSHPTGNSDTQYF.

V usage is TRBV7-3 and J usage is TRBJ1-2; TRBD1 aligns across 9 bases. Germline V CDR1 and CDR2: SGHTA, FQGTGA. This CDR3 comprises 15 residues. With 4 bases clipped from V and 8 bases from J, the junction kept 11 bases outside the gene matches. This CDR3 reads CASSSPGQGVLGYTF. In nucleotides, the CDR3 is TGTGCCAGCAGCTCGCCGGGACAGGGAGTACTCGGCTACACCTTC.

This chain joins TRBV23-1 and TRBJ2-3; D is unresolved. TRBV23-1 is identified as an open reading frame with a role that is uncertain. This CDR3 has 11 residues. The germline V and J ends were trimmed by 4 bases and 6 bases, with 5 bases remaining between them. CDR3 nucleotide sequence: TGCGCCAGCAGTCTGTGGGATACGCAGTATTTT. Amino acids: CASSLWDTQYF.

This clone has just a few counts. The J gene is TRBJ2-6, the V gene TRBV21-1. TRBV21-1 is a known pseudogene. The CDR3 length is 18 residues. This chain's CDR3 is CASSKSAGWSSGANVLTF. In nucleotides, the CDR3 is TGTGCCAGCAGCAAATCTGCAGGTTGGAGCTCTGGGGCCAACGTCCTGACTTTC.

The chain joins TRBV30 to TRBJ1-2; D is perhaps TRBD1 (6 bases). CDR3 size: 12 residues. The V gene lost 5 bases and the J gene lost 2 bases, with 9 bases spanning the gap. Germline CDR1 GTSNPN, CDR2 SVGIG (reference sequence). The DNA of the CDR3 is TGTGCCTGGGTCGGGGGCAACTATGGCTACACCTTC. Translation gives CAWVGGNYGYTF.

This rearrangement joins TRBV25-1 to TRBJ1-6; 9 bases map to TRBD1. With 8 bases clipped from V and 5 bases from J, the junction kept 4 bases outside the gene matches. The CDR3 totals 14 residues. Germline V lookup: CDR1 MGHDK, CDR2 SYGVNS. The CDR3 DNA reads TGTGCCAGCCGGGGACAGGGTAATAATTCACCCCTCCACTTT. It yields the protein CASRGQGNNSPLHF. The full variable domain, with the rest looked up from reference TRBV25-1 and TRBJ1-6, is EADIYQTPRYLVIGTGKKITLECSQTMGHDKMYWYQQDPGMELHLIHYSYGVNSTEKGDLSSESTVSRIRTEHFPLTLESARPSHTSQYLCASRGQGNNSPLHFGNGTRLTVT.

This clone was seen only a few times. One end of the junction fails to match germline, which may point to a read error. The chain combines TRBV7-9 with TRBJ1-1; D remains unclear. Germline V CDR1 and CDR2: SEHNR, FQNEAQ (reference sequence). CDR3 length: 14 residues. The DNA for the CDR3 is TGTTCCAGCAGCTTAGCCGGGTTCAACACTGAAGCTTTCTTT. This codes for CSSSLAGFNTEAFF.

The chain is built from TRBV7-2 and TRBJ2-5, with TRBD2 identical over 9 bases. The length of the CDR3 is 14 residues. J lost 2 bases, V lost 3 bases, and 1 base had no gene match. Germline CDR1 and CDR2: SGHTA and FQGNSA. The CDR3 region has the DNA TGTGCCAGCAGCTTTGCGGGGGGGCAAGAGACCCAGTACTTC. This sequence encodes CASSFAGGQETQYF.

The V and J genes are TRBV25-1 and TRBJ1-6; no firm D call. Germline V gene lookup returns CDR1 MGHDK and CDR2 SYGVNS. The ends were cut back, 5 bases at V and 7 bases at J, with 6 bases in the middle. This CDR3 contains 12 residues. CDR3 DNA: TGTGCCAGCAGTTACGGGAATTCACCCCTCCACTTT. This sequence encodes CASSYGNSPLHF.

This clone was seen a handful of times. The chain couples TRBV4-3 to TRBJ2-3; no firm D call. V lost 0 bases to trimming and J lost 7 bases, with 11 bases between them. The CDR3 loop spans 14 amino acids. Looked up from germline, CDR1 is LGHNA and CDR2 is YSLEER. CDR3 sequence (DNA): TGCGCCAGCAGCCAAGAGAAGCCCGGGTATACGCAGTATTTT. Amino acid sequence: CASSQEKPGYTQYF.

This clone was counted only a few times. This chain links TRBV4-2 with TRBJ1-1; D remains unclear. Germline CDR1 and CDR2: LGHNA and YNFKEQ. Between the trimmed V and J ends, which lost 1 base and 1 base, there was a span of 7 bases. CDR3 size: 14 residues. The CDR3 coding sequence is TGTGCCAGCAGCCAAGTAGGGTGGAACACTGAAGCTTTCTTT. Amino acid sequence: CASSQVGWNTEAFF.

This sequence joins TRBV11-2 and TRBJ2-7; TRBD1 aligns across 7 bases. This CDR3 contains 14 residues. Germline-derived CDR1 and CDR2 are SGHAT and FQNNGV. V lost 4 bases, J lost 3 bases, and 6 bases stayed unmatched. The CDR3 DNA sequence: TGTGCCAGCAGCTCGTACAGGGGCCACTACGAGCAGTACTTC. Its translation is CASSSYRGHYEQYF.

The rearrangement links TRBV9 to TRBJ2-2; TRBD2 matches at 7 bases. V shed 4 bases, J shed 5 bases, and the junction held 14 bases outside the gene matches. Per the germline V gene, CDR1 is SGDLS and CDR2 is YYNGEE. The CDR3 contains 17 residues. CDR3 amino acids: CASSSAGVGKKTGELFF. The CDR3 DNA reads TGTGCCAGCAGCTCCGCGGGGGTGGGAAAGAAGACCGGGGAGCTGTTTTTT.

This sequence joins TRBV27 and TRBJ2-1; D possibly corresponds to TRBD2 (5 bases). With 8 bases removed from V and 8 bases from J, the gap between germline ends came to 13 bases. This CDR3 contains 12 residues. The germline gives CDR1 MNHEY, CDR2 SMNVEV (reference sequence). CDR3 residues: CASSSGWDEQFF. The CDR3 DNA sequence: TGTGCCAGCTCTTCGGGGTGGGATGAGCAGTTCTTC.

This clone was counted at least ten times. V and J are TRBV15 and TRBJ2-1; no firm D call. Trimming took off 1 base at V and 11 bases at J, with 12 bases between the two ends. Germline CDR1 and CDR2: LNHNV and YYDKDF (reference sequence). The CDR3 is 13 residues long. CDR3 DNA sequence: TGTGCCACCAGCAGAGGCCCCTCAGGAAAGCAGTTCTTC. Amino acids: CATSRGPSGKQFF.

This clone was picked up a small number of times. The gene calls are TRBV6-5 and TRBJ1-2; no clear D. The V gene lost 11 bases and the J gene lost 7 bases, with 20 bases spanning the gap. The CDR3 covers 13 residues. The germline V gene encodes CDR1 MNHEY and CDR2 SVGAGI. CDR3: CAATGSRFGGYTF. The CDR3 coding sequence is TGTGCCGCGACGGGCAGTCGCTTTGGTGGCTACACCTTC.

The rearrangement uses TRBV4-3 and TRBJ1-6, with D possibly TRBD1 on 5 matching bases. Trimming took 0 bases from V and 3 from J, leaving 12 bases between them. The CDR3 has 17 residues. The germline V gene has CDR1 LGHNA and CDR2 YSLEER. Written as DNA, the CDR3 is TGCGCCAGCAGCCAAGACCAGGGTCTGAACTATAATTCACCCCTCCACTTT. Protein product: CASSQDQGLNYNSPLHF.

The DNA for the CDR3 is TGCAGCGTCCGGTTTCCCTTGGGGGGAGCTTTCTTT. Protein: CSVRFPLGGAFF. The rearrangement uses TRBV29-1 and TRBJ1-1; weak D call: TRBD1 (5 bases). Germline values: CDR1 SQVTM, CDR2 ANQGSEA. The CDR3 is made up of 12 amino acids. V was trimmed by 6 bases and J by 10 bases, leaving 18 bases between them.

This clone has a handful of counts. This chain joins TRBV15 and TRBJ1-6; D ambiguous. CDR1 and CDR2 (germline): LNHNV, YYDKDF (reference sequence). The CDR3 is made up of 16 amino acids. V lost 5 bases and J lost 8, with 19 bases in between. CDR3 region: CATSPVGTAGYSPLHF. The DNA for the CDR3 is TGTGCCACCAGCCCGGTGGGAACAGCAGGATATTCACCCCTCCACTTT.

In its sample, this clone was seen a few times. This chain connects TRBV7-2 to TRBJ1-4, with no clear D. The germline gives CDR1 SGHTA, CDR2 FQGNSA. The CDR3 is made up of 11 amino acids. The V and J ends lost 3 bases and 8 bases respectively, with 4 bases between them. Here the CDR3 DNA reads TGTGCCAGCAGCTTTCACGAAAAACTGTTTTTT. Translating it yields CASSFHEKLFF.